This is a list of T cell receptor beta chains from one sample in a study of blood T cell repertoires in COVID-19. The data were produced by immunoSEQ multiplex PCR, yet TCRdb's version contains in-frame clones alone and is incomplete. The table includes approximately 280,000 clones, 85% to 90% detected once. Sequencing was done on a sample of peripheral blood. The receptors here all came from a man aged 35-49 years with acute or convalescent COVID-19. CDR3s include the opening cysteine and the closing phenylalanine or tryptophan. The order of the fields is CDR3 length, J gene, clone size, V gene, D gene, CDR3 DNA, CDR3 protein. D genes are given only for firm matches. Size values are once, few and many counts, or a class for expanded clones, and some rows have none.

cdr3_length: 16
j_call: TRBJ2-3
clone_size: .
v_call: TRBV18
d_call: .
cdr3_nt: TGTGCCAGCTCACCACCGGCAGGGGTTAGCACAGATACGCAGTATTTT
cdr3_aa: CASSPPAGVSTDTQYF

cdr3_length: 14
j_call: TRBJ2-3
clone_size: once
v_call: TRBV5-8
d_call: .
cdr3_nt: TGTGCCAGCAGCTTGGAAGGGGACACAGATACGCAGTATTTT
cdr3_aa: CASSLEGDTDTQYF

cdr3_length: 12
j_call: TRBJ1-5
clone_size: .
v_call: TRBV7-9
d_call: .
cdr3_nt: TGTGCCAGCAGCTTAGACGAGCAGCCCCAGCATTTT
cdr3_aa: CASSLDEQPQHF

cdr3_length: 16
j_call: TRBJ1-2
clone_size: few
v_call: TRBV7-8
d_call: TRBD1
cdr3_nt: TGTGCCAGCAGCGCTGGCAGGGACAGAAAATCCTATGGCTACACCTTC
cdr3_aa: CASSAGRDRKSYGYTF

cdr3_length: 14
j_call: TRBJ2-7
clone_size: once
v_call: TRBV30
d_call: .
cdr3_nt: TGTGCCTGGAGTTCCCTAACCAGGGCCGGCGAGCAGTACTTC
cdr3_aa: CAWSSLTRAGEQYF

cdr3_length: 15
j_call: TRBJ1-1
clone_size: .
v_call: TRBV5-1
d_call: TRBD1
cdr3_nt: TGCGCCAGCAGCTTGGGTACAGGGGGCCGGACTGAAGCTTTCTTT
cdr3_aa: CASSLGTGGRTEAFF

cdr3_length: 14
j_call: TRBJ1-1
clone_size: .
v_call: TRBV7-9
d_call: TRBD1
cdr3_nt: TGTGCCAGCAGCTTAAGAACAGGGGTCACTGAAGCTTTCTTT
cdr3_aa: CASSLRTGVTEAFF

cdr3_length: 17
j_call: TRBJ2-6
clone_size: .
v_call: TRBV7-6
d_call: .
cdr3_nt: TGTGCCAGCAGACCCCGGTGGGGGGACTCTGGGGCCAACGTCCTGACTTTC
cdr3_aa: CASRPRWGDSGANVLTF

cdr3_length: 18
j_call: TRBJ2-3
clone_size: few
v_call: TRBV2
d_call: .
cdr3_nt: TGTGCCAGCAGTGCGTTGGGTCGGGTAGGCGCTGGCACAGATACGCAGTATTTT
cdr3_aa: CASSALGRVGAGTDTQYF

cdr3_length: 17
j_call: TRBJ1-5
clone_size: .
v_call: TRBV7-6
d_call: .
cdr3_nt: TGTGCCAGCAGCTTAGCGCCGGTGACTCCCGGGAGTCGGCCCCAGCATTTT
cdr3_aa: CASSLAPVTPGSRPQHF

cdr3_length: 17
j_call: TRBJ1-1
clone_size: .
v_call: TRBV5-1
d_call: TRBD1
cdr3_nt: TGCGCCAGCAGCTTGGAGGGTGACAGGGGCTGGTACACTGAAGCTTTCTTT
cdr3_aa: CASSLEGDRGWYTEAFF

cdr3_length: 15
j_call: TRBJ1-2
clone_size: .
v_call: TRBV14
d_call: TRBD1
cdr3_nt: TGTGCCAGCAGCCAAGTAGGGGGCTTAGGATATGGCTACACCTTC
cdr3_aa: CASSQVGGLGYGYTF

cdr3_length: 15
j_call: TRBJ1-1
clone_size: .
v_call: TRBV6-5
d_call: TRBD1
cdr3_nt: TGTGCCAGCAGGACCAGGTGGCAGGGGGGAACTGAAGCTTTCTTT
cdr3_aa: CASRTRWQGGTEAFF

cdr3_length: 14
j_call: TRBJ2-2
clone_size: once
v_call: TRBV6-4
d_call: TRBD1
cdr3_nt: TGTGCCAGCAGTGACTCCAGGGGGCCCGGGGAGCTGTTTTTT
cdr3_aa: CASSDSRGPGELFF

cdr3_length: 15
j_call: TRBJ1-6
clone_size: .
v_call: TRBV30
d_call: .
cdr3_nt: TGTGCCTGGAGTGTACTGGGAGCGAAGAATTCACCCCTCCACTTT
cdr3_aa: CAWSVLGAKNSPLHF

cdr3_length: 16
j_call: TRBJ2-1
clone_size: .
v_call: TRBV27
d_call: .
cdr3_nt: TGTGCCAGCAGTTTATATTATTCTGCCGCGGGGAATGAGCAGTTCTTC
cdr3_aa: CASSLYYSAAGNEQFF

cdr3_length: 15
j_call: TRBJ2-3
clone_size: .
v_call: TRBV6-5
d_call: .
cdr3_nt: TGTGCCAGCAGCAAACAGGGGAGGAGCACAGATACGCAGTATTTT
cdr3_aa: CASSKQGRSTDTQYF

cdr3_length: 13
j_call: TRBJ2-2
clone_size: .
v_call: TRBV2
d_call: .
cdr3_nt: TGTGCCAGCACGGGAAGGGACACCGGGGAGCTGTTTTTT
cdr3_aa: CASTGRDTGELFF

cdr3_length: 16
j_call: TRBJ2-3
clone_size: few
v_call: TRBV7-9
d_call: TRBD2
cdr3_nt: TGTGCCAGCAGCGACCTTAGCGGGGGGCCCACAGATACGCAGTATTTT
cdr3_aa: CASSDLSGGPTDTQYF

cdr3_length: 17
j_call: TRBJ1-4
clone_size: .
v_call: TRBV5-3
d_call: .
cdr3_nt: TGTGCCAGAAGCTGCTCAGGGTCCCCCGCAACTAATGAAAAACTGTTTTTT
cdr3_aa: CARSCSGSPATNEKLFF

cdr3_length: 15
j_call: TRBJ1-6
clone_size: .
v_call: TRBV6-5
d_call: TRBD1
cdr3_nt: TGTGCCAGCAGTTACGCCGACAGGGCAAGCTCACCCCTCCACTTT
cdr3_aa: CASSYADRASSPLHF

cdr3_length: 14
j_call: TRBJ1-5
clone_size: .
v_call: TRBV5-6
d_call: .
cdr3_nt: TGTGCCAGCAGCTACCGGCAGGGATATCAGCCCCAGCATTTT
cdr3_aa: CASSYRQGYQPQHF

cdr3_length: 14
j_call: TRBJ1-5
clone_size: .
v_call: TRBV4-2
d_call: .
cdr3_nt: TGTGCCAGCAGCCAAGGGGAGGGAAATCAGCCCCAGCATTTT
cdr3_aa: CASSQGEGNQPQHF

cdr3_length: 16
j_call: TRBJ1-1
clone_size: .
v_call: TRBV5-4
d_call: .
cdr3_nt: TGTGCCAGCAGCCAAACAGGGAGAGGGGTGAACACTGAAGCTTTCTTT
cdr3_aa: CASSQTGRGVNTEAFF

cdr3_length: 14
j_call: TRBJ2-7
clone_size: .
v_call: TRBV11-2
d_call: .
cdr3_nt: TGTGCCAGCAGCTCGTCGGACGGGACCTACGAGCAGTACTTC
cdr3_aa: CASSSSDGTYEQYF

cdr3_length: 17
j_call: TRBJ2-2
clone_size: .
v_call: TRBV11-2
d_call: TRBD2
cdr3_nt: TGTGCCAGCAGCTTTAGACTAGCGGGTGCGAACACCGGGGAGCTGTTTTTT
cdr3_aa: CASSFRLAGANTGELFF

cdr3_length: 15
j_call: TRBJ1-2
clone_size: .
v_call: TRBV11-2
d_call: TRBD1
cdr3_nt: TGTGCCAGCAGCCACCCCCGGGACAGTAGCTATGGCTACACCTTC
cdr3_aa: CASSHPRDSSYGYTF

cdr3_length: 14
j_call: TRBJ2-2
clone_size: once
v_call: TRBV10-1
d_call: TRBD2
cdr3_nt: TGCGCCAGCAGTACTAGCGGGGGGCCCGGGGAGCTGTTTTTT
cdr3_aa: CASSTSGGPGELFF

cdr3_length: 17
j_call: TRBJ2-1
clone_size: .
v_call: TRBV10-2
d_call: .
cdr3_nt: TGCGCCAGCAGTGAGCCCCCGCCAGGGTCCTTCTACAATGAGCAGTTCTTC
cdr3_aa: CASSEPPPGSFYNEQFF

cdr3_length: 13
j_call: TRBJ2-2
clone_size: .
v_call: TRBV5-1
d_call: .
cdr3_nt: TGCGCCAGCAGCTTGGACAGCACCGGGGAGCTGTTTTTT
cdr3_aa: CASSLDSTGELFF

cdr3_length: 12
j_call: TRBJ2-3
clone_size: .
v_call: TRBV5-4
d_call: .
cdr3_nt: TGTGCCAGCGGCGGCTACACAGATACGCAGTATTTT
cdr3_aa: CASGGYTDTQYF

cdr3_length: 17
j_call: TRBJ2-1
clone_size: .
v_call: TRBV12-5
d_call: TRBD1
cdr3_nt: TGTGCTAGTGGTTTGGCCCAGGGGACAGGGACGTACAATGAGCAGTTCTTC
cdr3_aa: CASGLAQGTGTYNEQFF

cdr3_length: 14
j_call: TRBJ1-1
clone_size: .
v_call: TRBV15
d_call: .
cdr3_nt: TGTGCCACCAGCAGAGATCCGGGGGGCACTGAAGCTTTCTTT
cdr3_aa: CATSRDPGGTEAFF

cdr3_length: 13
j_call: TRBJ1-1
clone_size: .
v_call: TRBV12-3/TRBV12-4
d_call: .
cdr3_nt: TGTGCCAGCAGTTTGGAGTATTACACTGAAGCTTTCTTT
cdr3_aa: CASSLEYYTEAFF

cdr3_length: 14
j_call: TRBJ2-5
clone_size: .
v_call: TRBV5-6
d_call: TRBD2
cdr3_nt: TGTGCCAGCAGCTTGGCGGGGGGGGAAGAGACCCAGTACTTC
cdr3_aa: CASSLAGGEETQYF

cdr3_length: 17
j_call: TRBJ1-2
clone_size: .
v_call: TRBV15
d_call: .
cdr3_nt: TGTGCCACCAGCAGAGATTCTATCGGGGGATCGGAGTATGGCTACACCTTC
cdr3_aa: CATSRDSIGGSEYGYTF

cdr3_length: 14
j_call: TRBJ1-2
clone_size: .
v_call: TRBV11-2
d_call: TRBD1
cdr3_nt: TGTGCCAGCAGCTTAGAGAGACAGGGCGGCGGCTACACCTTC
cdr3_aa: CASSLERQGGGYTF